Below, 10 T cell receptor beta chains from the same sample are listed, as sequenced in a study of blood T cell repertoires in COVID-19. TCRdb's copy holds only in-frame clones and misses some; the assay was immunoSEQ multiplex PCR. The data contain a few hundred thousand clones, over 75% of them singletons. Sample: peripheral blood. The receptor source for this set is a woman aged 30 to 39 with COVID-19, enrolled during active disease.

V usage is TRBV11-2 and J usage is TRBJ1-3, with TRBD1 as a possible D gene (5 bases). From germline, CDR1 is SGHAT and CDR2 FQNNGV. The V gene lost 5 bases and the J gene lost 1 base, with 9 bases spanning the gap. This CDR3 comprises 14 residues. The CDR3 reads CASSMHRSGNTIYF. The DNA of the CDR3 is TGTGCCAGCAGCATGCACAGGTCTGGAAACACCATATATTTT.

The chain recombines TRBV28 with TRBJ2-7, with 12 bases that match TRBD2. The CDR3 loop spans 16 amino acids. Germline CDR1 MDHEN, CDR2 SYDVKM. The V segment lost 4 bases and the J segment 3 bases; nucleotides outside the gene matches: 7. The CDR3 spells CASSSFLAGGSYEQYF. The CDR3 DNA follows: TGTGCCAGCAGTTCCTTTCTAGCGGGAGGGAGCTACGAGCAGTACTTC.

A single count supports this clone. The chain employs TRBV28 and TRBJ1-1, with a possible D match to TRBD1 (5 bases). In germline, CDR1 is MDHEN, CDR2 SYDVKM. Trimming pared 7 bases from V and 1 base from J, leaving 7 bases between. The CDR3 runs 12 residues. The CDR3 nucleotides read TGTGCCAGCAACACAGGGAACACTGAAGCTTTCTTT. It codes for CASNTGNTEAFF.

V and J are TRBV5-1 and TRBJ1-3; D unresolved. The V end lost 4 bases, the J end lost 8 bases, and 13 bases lay between the germline ends. The CDR3 spans 13 residues. The germline gives CDR1 SGHRS, CDR2 YFSETQ. CDR3 DNA: TGCGCCAGCAGCCCCGGGGTCTCGGACACCATATATTTT. The encoded protein is CASSPGVSDTIYF.

This clone showed up just once. The genes are TRBV20-1 and TRBJ2-7; a weak D match, TRBD1 (5 bases). Trimming left V 5 bases short and J 3 bases short, with 8 bases between. Germline CDR1 reads DFQATT; CDR2 reads SNEGSKA (reference sequence). The CDR3 has 11 amino acids. The CDR3: CSAADSYEQYF. Written as DNA, the CDR3 is TGCAGTGCTGCCGACAGCTACGAGCAGTACTTC.

V is TRBV28 and J is TRBJ2-7; the match to TRBD1 covers 9 bases. Trimming removed 10 bases from V and 4 bases from J; junction bases left unmatched: 5. Germline values: CDR1 MDHEN, CDR2 SYDVKM. CDR3 length: 12 amino acids. The CDR3 DNA reads TGTGCCATCAGGACAGGGGTGTACGAGCAGTACTTC. Translation gives CAIRTGVYEQYF.

This clone showed up just a few times. V is TRBV11-2 and J is TRBJ2-7; the D gene is possibly TRBD1 (5 bases). V lost 0 bases and J lost 4, with 13 bases in between. The CDR3 runs to 15 residues. The germline V gene has CDR1 SGHAT and CDR2 FQNNGV. The CDR3 nucleotides are TGTGCCAGCAGCTTAGATCAGGGTATAGGATACGAGCAGTACTTC. It specifies CASSLDQGIGYEQYF.

The V and J genes are TRBV30 and TRBJ2-3, with 10 nucleotides matching TRBD1. Trimming cost V 5 bases and J 3 bases; bases outside gene matches: 5. CDR1 is GTSNPN, CDR2 SVGIG, per germline (reference sequence). The CDR3 length is 14 residues. CDR3 sequence reads: CAWGRTGGTDTQYF. The CDR3 DNA is TGTGCCTGGGGCCGGACAGGGGGGACAGATACGCAGTATTTT.

The gene calls are TRBV5-1 and TRBJ2-3, with 16 nucleotides matching TRBD2. Germline assignment: CDR1 SGHRS and CDR2 YFSETQ. CDR3 length: 18 residues. The J segment lost 8 bases and the V segment lost 1 base, leaving 10 bases of the junction unmatched. CDR3 amino acids: CASSLFSGLAGGPVTQYF. CDR3 nucleotides: TGCGCCAGCAGCTTGTTTTCGGGACTAGCGGGAGGGCCAGTTACGCAGTATTTT. Full variable domain (missing parts from reference TRBV5-1 and TRBJ2-3): KAGVTQTPRYLIKTRGQQVTLSCSPISGHRSVSWYQQTPGQGLQFLFEYFSETQRNKGNFPGRFSGRQFSNSRSEMNVSTLELGDSALYLCASSLFSGLAGGPVTQYFGPGTRLTVL.

The genes are TRBV4-1 and TRBJ1-2, with D hard to call. CDR3 size: 16 residues. CDR1 and CDR2 from the germline V gene are MGHRA and YSYEKL. V lost 1 base, J lost 0 bases, and 12 bases lay in between. The CDR3 sequence: CASSQAPGGANYGYTF. The CDR3 coding sequence is TGCGCCAGCAGCCAAGCCCCAGGCGGGGCTAACTATGGCTACACCTTC.